The 20 T cell receptor beta chains below come from one sample, sequenced in a study of blood T cells in healthy people across ages. Primers used in a second PCR of roughly 6 to 12 cycles were a sample-barcoded 5' primer and a J-beta primer mix. TCRdb reprocessed the 5' RACE reads via MiXCR and lists one record per CDR3 protein. The sample consists of fewer than 800,000 distinct CDR3 sequences, 20% to 25% of them appearing once. These same records also appear under a second study, on T cells of mothers and their children.

The sequencing input was blood. The source of these receptors is a boy between 5 and 17 years old in good health.

The chain links TRBV7-3 to TRBJ2-5, with 9 bases identical to TRBD2. The J call may be mistaken, given a closer DNA end match to TRBJ2-1. This CDR3 region has 14 residues. Germline values: CDR1 SGHTA, CDR2 FQGTGA. The CDR3 loop is CASSLIAGAGEQFF. The CDR3 DNA is TGTGCCAGCAGCTTAATAGCGGGAGCTGGTGAGCAGTTCTTC.

The V gene is TRBV20-1, the J gene TRBJ1-2; D remains ambiguous. The V gene lost 5 bases and the J gene lost 6 bases, with 13 bases spanning the gap. In germline, CDR1 is DFQATT, CDR2 SNEGSKA (reference sequence). This CDR3 has 12 amino acids. The CDR3 region has the DNA TGCAGTGCTTATAGCCATGGCCATGGCTACACCTTC. Residues: CSAYSHGHGYTF.

A few counts support this clonotype. The chain carries TRBV29-1 and TRBJ2-5; weak D call: TRBD1 (6 bases). The J call may be incorrect, as the DNA end agrees better with TRBJ2-7. Germline assignment: CDR1 SQVTM and CDR2 ANQGSEA. The CDR3 totals 12 residues. The CDR3 nucleotides read TGCAGCGTCGGGGACACGTCCTACGAGCAGTACTTC. It translates to CSVGDTSYEQYF.

The rearrangement joins TRBV12-3 or TRBV12-4 to TRBJ1-2; D uncertain. Trimming took 5 bases from V and 5 from J, leaving 18 bases between them. This CDR3 has 15 residues. The CDR3 sequence: CASSPLLILPYGYTF. CDR3 nucleotide sequence: TGTGCCAGCAGTCCACTATTAATCCTCCCATATGGCTACACCTTC.

This clonotype has just a few counts. This chain uses TRBV15 with TRBJ1-1, with D uncertain. This CDR3 region has 11 residues. The ends were cut back, 8 bases at V and 10 bases at J, with 14 bases in the middle. Germline V gene data show CDR1 as LNHNV and CDR2 as YYDKDF (reference sequence). This CDR3 is CATVIGPIAFF. The CDR3 coding sequence is TGTGCCACCGTAATAGGACCAATAGCTTTCTTT.

The V and J genes are TRBV27 and TRBJ2-5; a weak D match, TRBD2 (5 bases). The J call may be mistaken, given a closer DNA end match to TRBJ2-7. The CDR3 is 14 residues long. Looked up from germline, CDR1 is MNHEY and CDR2 is SMNVEV (reference sequence). The CDR3 loop is CASSQSGMNYEQYF. CDR3 DNA sequence: TGTGCCAGCAGCCAGAGCGGCATGAACTACGAGCAGTACTTC.

In this sample, this clonotype turned up many times. The chain has TRBV12-5 and TRBJ1-2; tentatively, D is TRBD1 (5 bases). The germline CDR1 and CDR2 sequences are LGHNT and FRNRAP. There are 13 residues in the CDR3. Between the trimmed V and J ends, which lost 6 bases and 4 bases, there was a span of 12 bases. The CDR3 sequence: CASGRDSSYGYTF. Here the CDR3 DNA reads TGTGCTAGTGGCCGCGACAGCTCCTATGGCTACACCTTC.

In the case of this clonotype: The CDR3 does not close with the conserved phenylalanine or tryptophan, likely indicating a read error. The chain links TRBV10-3 to TRBJ1-1; tentative D call: TRBD1 (5 bases). The CDR3 runs 13 residues. Germline CDR1 ENHRY, CDR2 SYGVKD. Between the trimmed V and J ends, which lost 5 bases and 3 bases, there was a span of 10 bases. CDR3 nucleotide sequence: TGTGCCATCAGTCGGGGGGAGGACACTGAAGCTTTCCTT. Protein sequence: CAISRGEDTEAFL.

The chain links TRBV5-5 to TRBJ2-5; a weak D match, TRBD1 (6 bases). The end of the DNA aligns better with TRBJ2-7, so the J call may be wrong. There are 13 residues in the CDR3. CDR1 is SGHKS, CDR2 YYEKEE, per germline (reference sequence). The CDR3 here is CASSFPGAHEQYF. The CDR3 DNA follows: TGTGCCAGCAGCTTTCCAGGGGCCCACGAGCAGTACTTC.

This clonotype was found a few times. The rearrangement joins TRBV5-5 to TRBJ2-7, with unresolved D. V was clipped by 0 bases and J by 5 bases, with 18 bases between them. CDR1 SGHKS and CDR2 YYEKEE come from the germline V gene (reference sequence). The CDR3 spans 16 residues. CDR3 residues: CASSLERIWYQNEQYF. DNA for the CDR3: TGTGCCAGCAGCTTGGAACGGATATGGTACCAAAACGAGCAGTACTTC.

This clonotype came up a few times. In DNA, the CDR3 is TGCAGCGTTCTTGGGCGGTCCGAGGGATCAAACATTCAGTACTTC. It codes for CSVLGRSEGSNIQYF. J is TRBJ2-4 and V is TRBV29-1, with a possible D match to TRBD2 (5 bases). Between the trimmed V and J ends, which lost 5 bases and 6 bases, there was a span of 20 bases. The CDR3 extends over 15 amino acids. CDR1 and CDR2 (germline): SQVTM, ANQGSEA. Filled out from reference TRBV29-1 and TRBJ2-4, the complete variable domain reads SAVISQKPSRDICQRGTSLTIQCQVDSQVTMMFWYRQQPGQSLTLIATANQGSEATYESGFVIDKFPISRPNLTFSTLTVSNMSPEDSSIYLCSVLGRSEGSNIQYFGAGTRLSVL.

The chain combines TRBV4-1 with TRBJ2-1, with a tentative D call TRBD2 (7 bases). The germline V and J ends were trimmed by 1 base and 7 bases, with 17 bases remaining between them. The CDR3 covers 16 residues. CDR1 and CDR2 (germline): MGHRA, YSYEKL. The CDR3 coding sequence is TGCGCCAGCAGCCAAGCCTCGGGGGGCCAGCGAAATGAGCAGTTCTTC. This encodes CASSQASGGQRNEQFF.

Comment on this clonotype: Mismatch with germline at one junction end may stem from a read error. The chain employs TRBV9 and TRBJ2-2; D tentatively fits TRBD1 or TRBD2 (5 bases each). This CDR3 comprises 14 residues. The germline gives CDR1 SGDLS, CDR2 YYNGEE. CDR3 amino acids: CASSKGPNTGELVF. The CDR3 DNA is TGTGCCAGCAGTAAGGGGCCGAACACCGGGGAGCTGGTTTTT.

J is TRBJ2-1 and V is TRBV7-9; D uncertain. The CDR3 loop spans 13 amino acids. Germline V lookup: CDR1 SEHNR, CDR2 FQNEAQ (reference sequence). Trimming cost V 4 bases and J 4 bases, with 8 bases left between them. The CDR3 nucleotides read TGTGCCAGCAGCTGGCAGAATTACAATGAGCAGTTCTTC. The encoded protein is CASSWQNYNEQFF. Full variable domain (rest looked up from reference TRBV7-9 and TRBJ2-1): DTGVSQNPRHKITKRGQNVTFRCDPISEHNRLYWYRQTLGQGPEFLTYFQNEAQLEKSRLLSDRFSAERPKGSFSTLEIQRTEQGDSAMYLCASSWQNYNEQFFGPGTRLTVL.

This sequence joins TRBV29-1 and TRBJ2-1; 13 positions match TRBD2. This CDR3 is 16 amino acids long. V lost 6 bases, J lost 0 bases, and 5 bases stayed unmatched. Germline values: CDR1 SQVTM, CDR2 ANQGSEA. CDR3 coding DNA: TGCAGCGTGGACGGACTAGCGGGAGCCTCCTACAATGAGCAGTTCTTC. Its translation: CSVDGLAGASYNEQFF.

This clonotype was recorded many times. The V call is TRBV4-1, the J call TRBJ2-7, with 7 bases matching TRBD2. The CDR3 spans 16 residues. V was clipped by 0 bases and J by 6 bases; unmatched bases: 11. The germline V gene encodes CDR1 MGHRA and CDR2 YSYEKL. The CDR3 here is CASSQDAREHSGEQYF. In nucleotides, the CDR3 is TGCGCCAGCAGCCAAGATGCGCGGGAGCATAGTGGCGAGCAGTACTTC.

The chain combines TRBV5-6 with TRBJ2-3; D call uncertain. V lost 1 base and J lost 4, with 7 bases in between. Germline V gene sequence: CDR1 SGHDT, CDR2 YYEEEE. The CDR3 spans 13 residues. The CDR3 DNA sequence: TGTGCCAGCAGCTTGACTTGGGCAGATACGCAGTATTTT. It codes for CASSLTWADTQYF.

The rearrangement joins TRBV2 to TRBJ2-1; no clear D. CDR1 and CDR2 from the germline V gene are SNHLY and FYNNEI. Trimming pared 7 bases from V and 0 bases from J, leaving 7 bases between. The CDR3 extends over 13 amino acids. This CDR3 is CASMVSSYNEQFF. For the CDR3, the DNA is TGTGCCAGCATGGTATCCTCCTACAATGAGCAGTTCTTC. The variable domain in full, completed from reference TRBV2 and TRBJ2-1, reads EPEVTQTPSHQVTQMGQEVILRCVPISNHLYFYWYRQILGQKVEFLVSFYNNEISEKSEIFDDQFSVERPDGSNFTLKIRSTKLEDSAMYFCASMVSSYNEQFFGPGTRLTVL.

The rearrangement uses TRBV12-3 or TRBV12-4 and TRBJ1-1, with TRBD1 identical over 7 bases. CDR3 size: 16 residues. Unmatched junction bases numbered 7, after V lost 3 bases and J lost 0 bases. CDR3 residues: CASSFRGGVMNTEAFF. The CDR3 DNA reads TGTGCCAGCAGTTTCAGAGGGGGCGTAATGAACACTGAAGCTTTCTTT.

This clonotype was counted at least ten times. This rearrangement joins TRBV12-3 or TRBV12-4 to TRBJ2-3; the D gene is possibly TRBD2 (6 bases). This CDR3 has 12 amino acids. V was cut by 6 bases and J by 9 bases, with 13 bases left in between. The CDR3 DNA reads as TGTGCCAGCAGCTTGGGACTGGGAACGCAGTATTTT. The encoded protein is CASSLGLGTQYF.